Below are 5 T cell receptor beta chains sequenced from a single sample in a study of blood T cell repertoires in COVID-19. Sequenced by immunoSEQ multiplex PCR; TCRdb stores in-frame clones only, minus some. This table has some 180,000 clones, approximately 88% appearing once. The sequencing sample was made of peripheral blood. These receptors originate from a middle-aged woman with COVID-19, enrolled during active disease.

This clone has just one count. The genes are TRBV7-9 and TRBJ2-7; weak D call: TRBD2 (5 bases). The CDR3 is 15 amino acids. Germline V gene lookup returns CDR1 SEHNR and CDR2 FQNEAQ (reference sequence). V lost 7 bases to trimming and J lost 0 bases, with 16 bases between them. Here the CDR3 reads CASTGTAGSSYEQYF. The DNA for the CDR3 is TGTGCCAGCACGGGAACGGCGGGTAGCTCCTACGAGCAGTACTTC.

CDR3 DNA sequence: TGCGCCAGCAGCTTTAGACTAGCGGTCCTCGGAACAGATACGCAGTATTTT. Its protein product is CASSFRLAVLGTDTQYF. The rearrangement joins TRBV5-1 to TRBJ2-3; 9 nucleotides line up with TRBD2. The CDR3 consists of 17 residues. V dropped 2 bases and J dropped 3; count of bases not matched to a gene: 10. Germline V gene lookup returns CDR1 SGHRS and CDR2 YFSETQ.

This clone was picked up one time. This chain connects TRBV9 to TRBJ2-1; maybe TRBD1 (6 bases). This CDR3 spans 15 amino acids. Germline V gene lookup returns CDR1 SGDLS and CDR2 YYNGEE. The V end was cut by 0 bases, the J end by 1 base, with 8 bases between. The CDR3 DNA follows: TGTGCCAGCAGCGTAGAGCAGGGGTCCTACAATGAGCAGTTCTTC. It translates to CASSVEQGSYNEQFF.

This clone was picked up many times. The genes are TRBV14 and TRBJ1-6; D is possibly TRBD1 (5 bases). CDR1 is SGHDN, CDR2 FVKESK, per germline. Trimming removed 1 base at V and 10 bases at J, with 11 bases between. This CDR3 is 14 amino acids long. CDR3 nucleotide sequence: TGTGCCAGCAGCCAAGCAGGGCTGAAATCACCCCTCCACTTT. Translated: CASSQAGLKSPLHF.

The chain joins TRBV5-4 to TRBJ1-1, with 10 bases lining up with TRBD1. V dropped 0 bases and J dropped 1; count of bases not matched to a gene: 3. CDR1 is SGHNT and CDR2 is YYREEE in the germline V gene (reference sequence). This CDR3 is built from 16 residues. The CDR3 DNA reads as TGTGCCAGCAGCTTGGGACAGGGGGCGAGGAACACTGAAGCTTTCTTT. The encoded protein is CASSLGQGARNTEAFF.